The entry below describes one T cell receptor (beta chain). Produced via immunoSEQ multiplex PCR; TCRdb's table is partial and in-frame only. The sample contains 200,000 to 250,000 clones, 84% of which appear only once. The sample is drawn from a study of blood T cell repertoires in COVID-19. Study-level background: The United States, Italy and Spain were the sources of the acute and convalescent COVID-19 samples.

Participants, roughly 18 to 100 years old, spanned about two dozen US areas. In assigning cohorts, the study relied on participant-reported clinical history. The sequence was collected from a man aged 55 to 70 who had recovered from COVID-19. The sequencing input was PBMCs or T cells enriched from blood (not recorded which).

Here the CDR3 reads CASSRDRATEAFF. The DNA of the CDR3 is TGTGCCAGCAGCCGAGACAGGGCCACTGAAGCTTTCTTT. The genes are TRBV2 and TRBJ1-1; TRBD1 matches at 7 bases. This CDR3 spans 13 amino acids. In germline, CDR1 is SNHLY, CDR2 FYNNEI. Trimming took 6 bases from V and 4 from J; bases not matched to a gene: 5.